The rows below give T cell receptor beta chains drawn from one sample of a study of shared clonotypes between healthy human individuals. Some clones are missing from TCRdb's copy, which holds only in-frame ones; the method was immunoSEQ multiplex PCR. The top ten clones hold 1.5% of a sample with some 1 million clones, 75% of them seen once. Sequencing was carried out using memory CD4+ T cells sorted from blood. The receptors were gathered from a man younger than 30 in good health. The CDR3 runs from the conserved cysteine through the conserved F or W. A D gene is named only where the DNA matches it firmly. Clone size is shown for a subset of rows, as once, few, many or a class of expanded clone.

CASSPNSGSYEQYF	TGTGCCAGCTCACCAAACAGCGGATCCTACGAGCAGTACTTC	TRBJ2-7	TRBV18	NA	NA
CASSWRPGDTQYF	TGTGCCAGCAGTTGGAGGCCGGGAGATACGCAGTATTTT	TRBJ2-3	TRBV27	NA	once
CASSQDIGTSDSYEQYF	TGCGCCAGCAGCCAAGATATAGGTACTAGCGACTCCTACGAGCAGTACTTC	TRBJ2-7	TRBV4-1	TRBD2	NA
CSVRTGTGDNSPLHF	TGCAGCGTTCGAACAGGGACAGGAGATAATTCACCCCTCCACTTT	TRBJ1-6	TRBV29-1	TRBD1	NA
CASSQSGASNQPQHF	TGTGCCAGCTCACAGAGCGGGGCTAGCAATCAGCCCCAGCATTTT	TRBJ1-5	TRBV18	NA	NA
CASRLAGGTGELFF	TGTGCCAGCAGACTAGCGGGAGGTACCGGGGAGCTGTTTTTT	TRBJ2-2	TRBV6-1	TRBD2	NA
CASSLQLRDTQYF	TGTGCCAGCAGCTTGCAACTTCGGGATACGCAGTATTTT	TRBJ2-3	TRBV7-3	NA	NA
CSVAQGGGYEQYF	TGCAGCGTAGCACAGGGGGGCGGCTACGAGCAGTACTTC	TRBJ2-7	TRBV29-1	TRBD1	NA
CASSLGQGNEQFF	TGCGCCAGCAGCTTGGGGCAGGGCAATGAGCAGTTCTTC	TRBJ2-1	TRBV5-1	NA	NA
CASSLASTDTQYF	TGTGCCAGCAGTTTGGCTAGCACAGATACGCAGTATTTT	TRBJ2-3	TRBV27	NA	NA
CASSLGRGGDTQYF	TGTGCCAGCAGTCTAGGACGGGGCGGGGATACGCAGTATTTT	TRBJ2-3	TRBV2	NA	once
CAISSDTGSPLHF	TGTGCCATCAGTTCGGACACCGGCTCACCCCTCCACTTT	TRBJ1-6	TRBV10-3	NA	few
CASRMGEALTDTQYF	TGTGCCAGCAGGATGGGGGAAGCGCTTACAGATACGCAGTATTTT	TRBJ2-3	TRBV7-2	NA	NA
CASSAGQGEVDTQYF	TGTGCCAGCAGCGCGGGACAGGGGGAGGTCGATACGCAGTATTTT	TRBJ2-3	TRBV7-9	TRBD1	once
CASSPGQGGEKLFF	TGCGCCAGCAGCCCCGGACAGGGGGGTGAAAAACTGTTTTTT	TRBJ1-4	TRBV5-1	TRBD1	NA
CAISEREPTEQYF	TGTGCCATCAGTGAACGGGAGCCGACCGAGCAGTACTTC	TRBJ2-7	TRBV10-3	NA	NA
CASRTGGSGYTF	TGTGCCAGTCGGACAGGGGGAAGTGGCTACACCTTC	TRBJ1-2	TRBV19	TRBD1	few
CAWSNPYEQYF	TGTGCCTGGAGTAACCCCTACGAGCAGTACTTC	TRBJ2-7	TRBV30	NA	NA
CSVGPQEGIIQFF	TGCAGCGTTGGGCCCCAAGAGGGAATCATACAGTTCTTC	TRBJ2-1	TRBV29-1	NA	NA
CASSGGNQETQYF	TGTGCCAGTAGTGGGGGCAACCAAGAGACCCAGTACTTC	TRBJ2-5	TRBV19	NA	NA
CASKSSYEQYF	TGTGCCAGCAAGAGCTCCTACGAGCAGTACTTC	TRBJ2-7	TRBV2	NA	NA
CATAKGKDPYEQYF	TGTGCCACGGCCAAGGGGAAGGATCCCTACGAGCAGTACTTC	TRBJ2-7	TRBV6-6	NA	NA
CASSPDSFYGYTF	TGTGCCAGCAGCCCCGACAGTTTCTATGGCTACACCTTC	TRBJ1-2	TRBV7-2	NA	NA
CASSAGPGGPTDTQYF	TGTGCCAGCAGCGCTGGGCCCGGGGGACCCACAGATACGCAGTATTTT	TRBJ2-3	TRBV9	NA	NA
CASSFAAGMNTEAFF	TGTGCCAGCAGTTTCGCTGCAGGGATGAACACTGAAGCTTTCTTT	TRBJ1-1	TRBV28	NA	NA
CASSLVSGPGDEQFF	TGTGCCAGCAGCTTAGTATCCGGGCCCGGAGATGAGCAGTTCTTC	TRBJ2-1	TRBV11-3	NA	NA
CASSLRQNTGELFF	TGTGCCAGTAGCCTGCGGCAGAACACCGGGGAGCTGTTTTTT	TRBJ2-2	TRBV19	NA	NA
CASSEEGIPGANVLTF	TGTGCCAGCAGTGAAGAGGGGATTCCTGGGGCCAACGTCCTGACTTTC	TRBJ2-6	TRBV2	NA	NA
CAWKRQFNYGYTF	TGTGCCTGGAAGAGGCAGTTTAACTATGGCTACACCTTC	TRBJ1-2	TRBV30	NA	NA
CASIPPPGLAGFTDTQYF	TGTGCCAGCATCCCTCCCCCAGGACTAGCGGGATTCACAGATACGCAGTATTTT	TRBJ2-3	TRBV2	TRBD2	NA
CSVQRSANEKLFF	TGCAGCGTTCAACGTTCAGCTAATGAAAAACTGTTTTTT	TRBJ1-4	TRBV29-1	NA	NA
CASQPRGRGPRLGNQPQHF	TGTGCCAGCCAACCCCGGGGGAGGGGGCCCCGTTTGGGCAATCAGCCCCAGCATTTT	TRBJ1-5	TRBV19	TRBD1	NA
CASSLGLGGNSPLHF	TGTGCCAGCAGCTTAGGCTTGGGGGGGAATTCACCCCTCCACTTT	TRBJ1-6	TRBV11-2	NA	NA
CASSSTYEQYF	TGTGCCAGCAGTTCTACATACGAGCAGTACTTC	TRBJ2-7	TRBV6-1	NA	NA
CAWGGEAYEQYF	TGTGCCTGGGGAGGAGAGGCCTACGAGCAGTACTTC	TRBJ2-7	TRBV30	NA	once
CASTHRVRETGANVLTF	TGCGCCAGCACGCACAGGGTGCGGGAAACTGGGGCCAACGTCCTGACTTTC	TRBJ2-6	TRBV23-1	NA	NA
CASSYSGQGEWKLFF	TGTGCCAGCAGTTACTCTGGACAGGGCGAATGGAAACTGTTTTTT	TRBJ1-4	TRBV6-5	TRBD1	few
CASKDGSTGSYNEQFF	TGTGCCAGCAAGGACGGGTCCACAGGTTCCTACAATGAGCAGTTCTTC	TRBJ2-1	TRBV27	NA	NA
CASSLEEGRNQPQHF	TGTGCCAGCAGCTTAGAAGAAGGACGCAATCAGCCCCAGCATTTT	TRBJ1-5	TRBV7-9	NA	few
CAWGAQTGGKHF	TGTGCCTGGGGGGCTCAGACAGGGGGTAAGCACTTC	TRBJ2-7	TRBV30	TRBD1	once
CASSSGGPITDTQYF	TGTGCCAGCAGTTCCGGAGGCCCCATTACAGATACGCAGTATTTT	TRBJ2-3	TRBV6-5	NA	NA
CASSLVSGGVILTQYF	TGTGCCAGCAGCTTGGTATCGGGAGGAGTCATTCTTACGCAGTATTTT	TRBJ2-3	TRBV5-6	TRBD2	NA
CASSQLGQGGSEAFF	TGTGCCAGCAGTCAACTCGGACAGGGGGGCTCTGAAGCTTTCTTT	TRBJ1-1	TRBV6-5	TRBD1	few
CASSIDRPQNSPLHF	TGTGCCAGTAGTATTGACAGGCCACAAAATTCACCCCTCCACTTT	TRBJ1-6	TRBV19	NA	many
CASSKAEGSNQPQHF	TGTGCCAGTAGTAAGGCTGAGGGGAGCAATCAGCCCCAGCATTTT	TRBJ1-5	TRBV19	NA	once
CASSSRSVGTNEKLFF	TGTGCCAGCAGCTCCCGGTCGGTAGGGACAAATGAAAAACTGTTTTTT	TRBJ1-4	TRBV7-9	NA	NA
CASSEGGSSTDTQYF	TGTGCCAGCAGTGAGGGGGGCTCAAGCACAGATACGCAGTATTTT	TRBJ2-3	TRBV25-1	NA	NA
CASMDRGSSGANVLTF	TGTGCCAGCATGGACAGGGGCAGCTCTGGGGCCAACGTCCTGACTTTC	TRBJ2-6	TRBV6-6	TRBD1	NA
CASKTPTKTEAFF	TGTGCCAGTAAAACCCCTACGAAGACTGAAGCTTTCTTT	TRBJ1-1	TRBV19	NA	NA
CASSPLTVGEQFF	TGTGCCAGCTCACCACTGACGGTTGGTGAGCAGTTCTTC	TRBJ2-1	TRBV18	NA	NA